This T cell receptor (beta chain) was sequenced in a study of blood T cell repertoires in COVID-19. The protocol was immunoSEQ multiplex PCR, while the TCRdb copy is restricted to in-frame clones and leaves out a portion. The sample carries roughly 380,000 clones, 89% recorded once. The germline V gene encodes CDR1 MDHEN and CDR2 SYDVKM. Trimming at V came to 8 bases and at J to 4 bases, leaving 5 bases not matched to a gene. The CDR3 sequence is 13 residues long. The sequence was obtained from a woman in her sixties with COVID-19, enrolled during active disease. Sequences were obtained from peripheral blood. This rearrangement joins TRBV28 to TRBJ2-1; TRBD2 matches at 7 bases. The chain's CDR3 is CASRLAVYNEQFF. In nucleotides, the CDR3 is TGTGCCAGCCGCCTAGCGGTATACAATGAGCAGTTCTTC.